The clone carrying this T cell receptor (beta chain) was detected once. The data belong to a study of blood T cell repertoires in COVID-19. Study context: The origin of the acute and convalescent COVID-19 samples was the United States, Italy and Spain. T cells, B-cell-depleted T cells, or PBMCs supplied cDNA or gDNA.

Germline CDR1 reads DFQATT; CDR2 reads SNEGSKA (reference sequence). V was clipped by 3 bases and J by 0 bases, with 12 bases between them. The CDR3 consists of 15 residues. In the original workflow: Amplification of reference gene primers provided the estimated nucleated cell counts. Sequencing used immunoSEQ multiplex PCR; TCRdb keeps in-frame clones, though not all of them. That table is the source of V, J and clone size, and D and trimming were worked out from the DNA. The data contain roughly 230,000 clones, 65% to 90% of them singletons. In Seattle, patients joined the study during active infection and were tracked longitudinally.

J is TRBJ1-5 and V is TRBV20-1, with no clear D. Sequenced input: peripheral blood. The receptor was derived from a man aged 50-59 years with COVID-19, enrolled during active disease. The CDR3 loop is CSASPDTYSNQPQHF. The CDR3 DNA reads TGCAGTGCTAGTCCCGACACCTATAGCAATCAGCCCCAGCATTTT.